This note documents a single T cell receptor beta chain sequence. Its antigen is still unknown. The sample originates from a study of shared clonotypes between healthy human individuals. Study-wide points: Sharing across a few donors was seen in 4% to 6.5% of naive CD4 clonotypes.

Genomic DNA from each subset was divided evenly over several immunoSEQ plates. Some clones are missing from TCRdb's copy, which holds only in-frame ones; the method was immunoSEQ multiplex PCR. The sample has millions of clones; around 90% are singletons. The V and J ends lost 4 bases and 4 bases, in that order; junction bases with no gene match: 13. The germline V gene has CDR1 SGHRS and CDR2 YFSETQ. This CDR3 is built from 18 residues. Healthy HIV-negative adults with no recent acute infections or vaccinations were recruited as donors. CD4+ cells underwent separation, giving CD45RA+ naive and CD45RA-negative memory subsets.

The sample was naive CD4+ T cells sorted from blood. Subset given: CD45RA+ positively selected. This TCR was sampled from a man in his late teens or twenties in good health. The rearrangement uses TRBV5-1 and TRBJ1-4; 10 positions agree with TRBD1. The CDR3 region is CASSARPGQGTYNEKLFF. The CDR3 DNA reads as TGCGCCAGCAGCGCGAGACCGGGACAGGGGACCTATAATGAAAAACTGTTTTTT.